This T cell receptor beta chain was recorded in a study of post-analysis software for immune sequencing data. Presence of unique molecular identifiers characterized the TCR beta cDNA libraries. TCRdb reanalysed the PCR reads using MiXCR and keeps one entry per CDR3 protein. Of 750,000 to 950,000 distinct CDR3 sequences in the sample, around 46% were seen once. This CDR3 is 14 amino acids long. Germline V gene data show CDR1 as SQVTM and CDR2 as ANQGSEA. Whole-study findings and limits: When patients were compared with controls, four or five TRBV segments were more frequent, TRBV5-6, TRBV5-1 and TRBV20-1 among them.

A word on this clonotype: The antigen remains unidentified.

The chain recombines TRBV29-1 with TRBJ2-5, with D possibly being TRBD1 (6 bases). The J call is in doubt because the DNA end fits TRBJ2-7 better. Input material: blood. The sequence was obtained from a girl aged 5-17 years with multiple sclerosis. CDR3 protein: CSVEIIGQTYEQYF. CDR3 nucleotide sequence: TGCAGCGTTGAAATAATTGGACAGACCTACGAGCAGTACTTC.